These 30 T cell receptor beta chains originate from one sample sequenced in a study of CD8 T cells in Susac syndrome. The RNA, roughly 0.45 to 1 ug, was put through reverse transcription using random hexamers. TCRdb used MiXCR to reprocess the immunoSEQ multiplex PCR reads, holding one entry per CDR3 protein. The sample shows some 26,000 distinct CDR3 sequences, roughly 93% of them seen only once. The sample taken for sequencing was CD8+ T cells from PBMCs. The origin of the receptors is a human donor with Susac syndrome.

This rearrangement joins TRBV24-1 to TRBJ2-1; no clear D gene. CDR1 is KGHDR, CDR2 SFDVKD, per germline. This CDR3 contains 12 residues. Trimming shortened V by 5 bases and J by 9 bases, and 10 bases separated the two germline ends. This chain's CDR3 is CATSVGISEQFF. In nucleotides, the CDR3 is TGTGCCACCAGTGTAGGGATAAGTGAGCAGTTCTTC.

This chain connects TRBV7-2 to TRBJ2-7, with D perhaps TRBD1 (5 bases). Trimming stripped 0 bases from V and 7 bases from J, with 13 bases between. CDR1 is SGHTA, CDR2 FQGNSA, per germline. The length of the CDR3 is 14 residues. The CDR3 is CASSLARQGWEQYF. In DNA form, the CDR3 reads TGTGCCAGCAGCTTAGCGCGTCAGGGATGGGAGCAGTACTTC.

The chain joins TRBV28 to TRBJ2-2; D is possibly TRBD1 (6 bases). Germline CDR1 reads MDHEN; CDR2 reads SYDVKM. Trimming pared 6 bases from V and 3 bases from J, leaving 20 bases between. This CDR3 is built from 17 residues. The CDR3 region has the DNA TGTGCCAGCAGCAGCATCCAGGGGCATTGGTACACCGGGGAGCTGTTTTTT. It codes for CASSSIQGHWYTGELFF.

Only one count was recorded for this clonotype. The rearrangement joins TRBV28 to TRBJ2-2, with D possibly being TRBD1 (5 bases). With 4 bases removed from V and 5 bases from J, the gap between germline ends came to 23 bases. This CDR3 is built from 18 residues. In germline, CDR1 is MDHEN, CDR2 SYDVKM. The CDR3 DNA reads as TGTGCCAGCAGTTCCCCCTCGCCTTGGGGCTCCAGAACCGGGGAGCTGTTTTTT. Its translation is CASSSPSPWGSRTGELFF.

The CDR3 region has the DNA TGTGCCAGCAGTTTATCAAGTCCAGATACGCAGTATTTT. It is translated as CASSLSSPDTQYF. The chain links TRBV27 to TRBJ2-3; D is undetermined. The V gene's germline CDR1 is MNHEY and CDR2 SMNVEV (reference sequence). V was cut by 0 bases and J by 4 bases, with 5 bases left in between. The CDR3 spans 13 residues.

CDR3 sequence reads: CASSYLAGNTEAFF. In DNA, the CDR3 is TGTGCCAGCAGTTATCTAGCAGGGAACACTGAAGCTTTCTTT. The chain links TRBV6-5 to TRBJ1-1; unclear D gene. The CDR3 has 14 amino acids. In germline, CDR1 is MNHEY, CDR2 SVGAGI. Trimming stripped 3 bases from V and 1 base from J, with 9 bases between.

The chain combines TRBV7-9 with TRBJ2-3, with 9 nucleotides matching TRBD1. The CDR3 extends over 19 amino acids. Trimming removed 5 bases from V and 3 bases from J; junction bases left unmatched: 18. The germline V gene has CDR1 SEHNR and CDR2 FQNEAQ (reference sequence). The DNA for the CDR3 is TGTGCCAGCAGCCCTTACGGACAGGGGCCACCTACTGAGACAGATACGCAGTATTTT. As protein: CASSPYGQGPPTETDTQYF.

The chain is built from TRBV7-9 and TRBJ2-1; 10 bases agree with TRBD2. This CDR3 region has 15 residues. Trimming at V came to 5 bases and at J to 7 bases, leaving 8 bases not matched to a gene. Germline CDR1 SEHNR, CDR2 FQNEAQ (reference sequence). The CDR3 nucleotides are TGTGCCAGCAGCGCCGGGACTAGCGTGAAGAATGAGCAGTTCTTC. It codes for CASSAGTSVKNEQFF.

The V and J genes are TRBV13 and TRBJ2-1; D gene ambiguous. CDR3 length: 15 amino acids. Germline V gene sequence: CDR1 PRHDT, CDR2 FYEKMQ (reference sequence). Between the trimmed V and J ends, which lost 3 bases and 8 bases, there was a span of 17 bases. CDR3 loop: CASSLQRYVSHEQFF. The CDR3 DNA sequence: TGTGCCAGCAGCTTGCAGAGGTACGTCAGCCATGAGCAGTTCTTC.

This rearrangement joins TRBV5-6 to TRBJ1-1; unclear D gene. Trimming pared 4 bases from V and 5 bases from J, leaving 9 bases between. The CDR3 has 12 amino acids. CDR1 is SGHDT and CDR2 is YYEEEE in the germline V gene. The CDR3 region is CASSRTVTEAFF. The CDR3 DNA follows: TGTGCCAGCAGCCGGACCGTGACTGAAGCTTTCTTT.

This chain connects TRBV7-3 to TRBJ2-2; TRBD2 agrees at 8 bases. With V trimmed by 5 bases and J by 7 bases, 12 bases remained unmatched. The CDR3 has 16 residues. Germline CDR1 reads SGHTA; CDR2 reads FQGTGA. The CDR3 sequence: CASSPGGGLNLGELFF. The CDR3 DNA sequence: TGTGCCAGCAGCCCCGGCGGGGGGCTGAACCTCGGGGAGCTGTTTTTT.

This clonotype came up a few times. The chain couples TRBV11-2 to TRBJ2-5; possible D gene TRBD1, 5 bases. Germline CDR1 is SGHAT and CDR2 is FQNNGV. V dropped 4 bases and J dropped 5 bases, with 17 bases sitting between them. The CDR3 covers 15 residues. In nucleotides, the CDR3 is TGTGCCAGCAGCTCCCCCTGGACATTACGGGAGACCCAGTACTTC. Its protein product is CASSSPWTLRETQYF. The full variable domain, its missing parts supplied by reference TRBV11-2 and TRBJ2-5, is EAGVAQSPRYKIIEKRQSVAFWCNPISGHATLYWYQQILGQGPKLLIQFQNNGVVDDSQLPKDRFSAERLKGVDSTLKIQPAKLEDSAVYLCASSSPWTLRETQYFGPGTRLLVL.

The chain links TRBV13 to TRBJ1-2; 9 bases fit TRBD1. Trimming cost V 4 bases and J 2 bases; bases outside gene matches: 8. Germline CDR1 reads PRHDT; CDR2 reads FYEKMQ (reference sequence). The CDR3 length is 16 residues. CDR3 in amino acids: CASSSYPGTGNYGYTF. The CDR3 nucleotides are TGTGCCAGCAGCTCTTACCCCGGGACAGGGAACTATGGCTACACCTTC.

A single count supports this clonotype. This rearrangement joins TRBV14 to TRBJ2-3; D is possibly TRBD2 (5 bases). Per germline, CDR1 SGHDN and CDR2 FVKESK. V dropped 0 bases and J dropped 5 bases, with 15 bases sitting between them. The CDR3 totals 16 residues. In DNA form, the CDR3 reads TGTGCCAGCAGCCAAGAAAGACTAAGTAATGGAGATACGCAGTATTTT. It encodes CASSQERLSNGDTQYF.

This chain uses TRBV3-1 with TRBJ2-1; 11 bases are shared with TRBD1. There are 17 residues in the CDR3. With V trimmed by 5 bases and J by 5 bases, 11 bases remained unmatched. The V gene's germline CDR1 is LGHDT and CDR2 YNNKEL (reference sequence). The CDR3 loop reads CASSKRTGGPIDNEQFF. The CDR3 DNA is TGTGCCAGCAGCAAACGGACAGGGGGCCCTATAGACAATGAGCAGTTCTTC.

The chain has TRBV9 and TRBJ2-3; unclear D gene. Trimming took off 3 bases at V and 6 bases at J, with 8 bases between the two ends. The CDR3 is made up of 12 amino acids. Looked up from germline, CDR1 is SGDLS and CDR2 is YYNGEE. CDR3 loop: CASSAYDDTQYF. The CDR3 DNA follows: TGTGCCAGCAGCGCCTACGACGATACGCAGTATTTT.

The chain has TRBV7-8 and TRBJ1-1, with 7 bases aligning to TRBD1. Germline CDR1 is SGHVS and CDR2 is FQNEAQ. V gave up 1 base and J gave up 5 bases; unmatched junction bases: 7. The CDR3 length is 15 residues. The CDR3: CASSLVVRGSTEAFF. The CDR3, as DNA: TGTGCCAGCAGCTTAGTGGTCAGGGGGAGTACTGAAGCTTTCTTT.

This clonotype was counted once. The V and J genes are TRBV19 and TRBJ1-5; the D is unclear. The V end lost 7 bases, the J end lost 4 bases, and 11 bases lay between the germline ends. The CDR3 extends over 13 amino acids. CDR1 and CDR2 from the germline V gene are LNHDA and SQIVND (reference sequence). The DNA for the CDR3 is TGTGCCAGTACGCGGCAGTTGAATCAGCCCCAGCATTTT. Amino acids: CASTRQLNQPQHF.

V is TRBV4-3 and J is TRBJ1-5; 7 bases map to TRBD1. The CDR3 has 15 residues. Germline V gene data show CDR1 as LGHNA and CDR2 as YSLEER. The V segment lost 3 bases and the J segment 2 bases; nucleotides outside the gene matches: 4. The CDR3 region is CASSQRTGGNQPQHF. The CDR3 nucleotides read TGCGCCAGCAGCCAGCGGACAGGAGGCAATCAGCCCCAGCATTTT.

This clonotype showed up just a few times. The chain is built from TRBV7-3 and TRBJ2-5; perhaps TRBD1 as D (6 bases). Germline assignment: CDR1 SGHTA and CDR2 FQGTGA. Deletions cut 0 bases from V and 5 bases from J, with 10 bases between. CDR3 length: 14 residues. In nucleotides, the CDR3 is TGTGCCAGCAGCTTAACTGGGGGCAGGGAGACCCAGTACTTC. As protein: CASSLTGGRETQYF. The variable domain in full, with the rest retrieved from reference TRBV7-3 and TRBJ2-5, is GAGVSQTPSNKVTEKGKYVELRCDPISGHTALYWYRQSLGQGPEFLIYFQGTGAADDSGLPNDRFFAVRPEGSVSTLKIQRTERGDSAVYLCASSLTGGRETQYFGPGTRLLVL.

This sequence joins TRBV25-1 and TRBJ2-3; D might be TRBD1 (6 bases). With 0 bases removed from V and 3 bases from J, the gap between germline ends came to 7 bases. CDR1 MGHDK and CDR2 SYGVNS come from the germline V gene. The CDR3 totals 14 residues. CDR3 in amino acids: CASSEYQGTDTQYF. DNA of the CDR3: TGTGCCAGCAGTGAATATCAGGGGACAGATACGCAGTATTTT.

The chain joins TRBV6-5 to TRBJ2-3; 7 nucleotides line up with TRBD1. Trimming took 0 bases from V and 3 from J; bases not matched to a gene: 9. The CDR3 extends over 17 amino acids. CDR1 MNHEY and CDR2 SVGAGI come from the germline V gene. In DNA, the CDR3 is TGTGCCAGCAGTTACTCGAACGGCCGGGGACAGACAGATACGCAGTATTTT. Translation: CASSYSNGRGQTDTQYF.

This chain links TRBV3-1 with TRBJ2-2; D remains ambiguous. The CDR3 consists of 13 residues. V was trimmed by 0 bases and J by 4 bases, leaving 3 bases between them. From germline, CDR1 is LGHDT and CDR2 YNNKEL (reference sequence). CDR3 coding DNA: TGTGCCAGCAGCCAAGAGTCCACCGGGGAGCTGTTTTTT. Translation gives CASSQESTGELFF.

In DNA form, the CDR3 reads TGTGCCAGCAGCTTATCTCTGACAGGGGCCTACGAGCAGTACTTC. It codes for CASSLSLTGAYEQYF. The V and J genes are TRBV7-9 and TRBJ2-7, with 8 nucleotides matching TRBD1. J lost 2 bases, V lost 2 bases, and 5 bases had no gene match. Germline loops: CDR1 SEHNR, CDR2 FQNEAQ (reference sequence). The CDR3 loop spans 15 amino acids.

The gene calls are TRBV7-9 and TRBJ1-5; 9 nucleotides line up with TRBD1. The J segment lost 4 bases and the V segment lost 1 base, leaving 5 bases of the junction unmatched. Germline V gene lookup returns CDR1 SEHNR and CDR2 FQNEAQ (reference sequence). CDR3 size: 16 residues. CDR3 loop: CASSLGTGARNQPQHF. For the CDR3, the DNA is TGTGCCAGCAGCTTAGGGACAGGGGCAAGAAATCAGCCCCAGCATTTT.

The CDR3 spells CASSQDPGQGVYGYTF. DNA for the CDR3: TGTGCCAGCAGCCAAGATCCAGGACAGGGAGTCTATGGCTACACCTTC. V gene TRBV3-1 combines with J gene TRBJ1-2, with TRBD1 matching 8 bases. This CDR3 region has 16 residues. With V trimmed by 0 bases and J by 4 bases, 7 bases remained unmatched. The germline gives CDR1 LGHDT, CDR2 YNNKEL (reference sequence).

The chain joins TRBV6-2 or TRBV6-3 to TRBJ2-7; TRBD1 aligns across 7 bases. This CDR3 is built from 14 residues. CDR1 is MNHEY and CDR2 is SVGEGT in the germline V gene. The trim removed 2 bases at V and 2 bases at J, leaving 3 bases unmatched. CDR3 nucleotide sequence: TGTGCCAGCAGTTACGGGCAGGGGGCCTACGAGCAGTACTTC. Its translation: CASSYGQGAYEQYF.

This chain connects TRBV5-6 to TRBJ2-1; 7 nucleotides match TRBD2. In germline, CDR1 is SGHDT, CDR2 YYEEEE. The CDR3 loop spans 14 amino acids. Trimming took 1 base from V and 6 from J; bases not matched to a gene: 4. This CDR3 reads CASSLYLAANEQFF. The DNA for the CDR3 is TGTGCCAGCAGCTTGTACCTAGCGGCCAATGAGCAGTTCTTC.

This sequence joins TRBV5-6 and TRBJ1-1, with a tentative D call TRBD1 (5 bases). The germline V gene has CDR1 SGHDT and CDR2 YYEEEE. This CDR3 has 13 residues. V lost 0 bases and J lost 6, with 9 bases in between. The CDR3 bases are TGTGCCAGCAGCTTGGGAGACAGCCCTGAAGCTTTCTTT. Translated, it gives CASSLGDSPEAFF.

The chain is built from TRBV28 and TRBJ1-1; tentative D call: TRBD1 (5 bases). Germline CDR1 is MDHEN and CDR2 is SYDVKM. CDR3 length equals 13 residues. V lost 6 bases and J 8 bases, leaving 16 bases between the germline ends. CDR3 in DNA: TGTGCCAGCAGCTCCCCCCAGGGCCGGGAAGCTTTCTTT. Its translation: CASSSPQGREAFF.